The entry that follows covers one T cell receptor beta chain sequence. Its antigen has not been determined. Base qualities are not recorded, but no much larger clone differs from it by a single base. The data stem from a study of T cells after yellow fever vaccination (dated by TCRdb to about 2019). About the full investigation: The SMART-Seq v4 Ultra Low Input RNA kit was used to prepare libraries from fractions with low cell numbers. To track T-cell clones before and after primary and booster YFV17D yellow fever vaccination, bulk TCR alpha and beta repertoires were sequenced longitudinally. The cohort comprised two healthy male donors, one aged 18 to 30 and one aged 30 to 39 years. Blood was collected at multiple timepoints before and after primary and secondary immunization, and bulk PBMC replicates and cell subsets were isolated. What the study reported, not specific to this receptor: Only a couple of donors were included in the study, so the extent to which the findings can be generalized is limited. Compared with the primary T-cell response, the secondary T-cell response was weaker but faster, peaking on day 5 rather than day 15. Most clones expanded after primary vaccination (around 96% of CD4 and around 88% of CD8) were re-detected after the booster, suggesting that broad memory maintenance occurred. FACS-sorted repertoires could contain abundant contaminating clonotypes from the bulk population, so computational filtering was required. A small fraction of clonotypes showed up in both the CD4 and CD8 compartments, probably as a result of convergent recombination.

From the germline V gene, CDR1 is LGHNA and CDR2 is YNFKEQ. The CDR3 runs 14 residues from the cysteine to the phenylalanine. Only CDR3 DNA is held: 42 bases, read in frame from base 1. For this chain, trimming is 4 bases at the V end and 1 base at the J end, and the number of junction bases without a gene match is 1. In light of the paper, this sample's treatment or condition label describes: live attenuated yellow fever vaccine strain. Two biological replicates of bulk PBMCs were collected at each blood-draw timepoint. PBMCs were isolated from peripheral blood using a standard Ficoll-Paque protocol. TriZol was used to extract RNA from bulk PBMCs, CD4 and CD8 fractions, and dextramer-positive and dextramer-negative fractions. TCR cDNA was made using 5'RACE template switching, a step that added a universal primer site and unique molecular identifiers. cDNA synthesis was primed from both the TCR alpha and TCR beta constant segments. Library amplification involved two PCR steps, and the second step added sample barcodes and sequencing adapters. Sequencing of the libraries was done on either Illumina HiSeq 2500 (2x100 bp) or NovaSeq (2x150 bp). In the paper's pipeline: MIGEC handled demultiplexing of reads and collapsing into UMI consensus sequences, while MiXCR performed V(D)J alignment. Vaccine-responding clonotypes were defined with edgeR using replicate PBMC samples, requiring FDR below 0.01 and a log2 fold change above 5 up to day 15. Bulk clonotypes were assigned CD4 or CD8 identity according to which sequenced CD4 or CD8 repertoire held them at higher abundance. TCRdb reran the public reads through fastp at Q25 and MiXCR, keeping productive beta chains. Every entry covers one CDR3 protein and lists the most common genes and DNA from its rows. The authors' filters were not applied to this entry. The sample table records approximately 510,000 distinct CDR3 sequences; just over 20% of these occur just once. The top ten clonotypes cover about 15% of the sample.

The clonotype was recovered from a man aged 18 to 35 who received the YFV17D yellow fever vaccine. The material was PBMCs, obtained less than 25 days after the first yellow fever vaccination. The V and J genes are TRBV4-2 and TRBJ1-3; a stretch of 7 junction bases matches TRBD1. The CDR3 protein sequence reads: CASSPTGSGNTIYF. The nucleotides are TGTGCCAGCAGCCCGACAGGGTCTGGAAACACCATATATTTT.